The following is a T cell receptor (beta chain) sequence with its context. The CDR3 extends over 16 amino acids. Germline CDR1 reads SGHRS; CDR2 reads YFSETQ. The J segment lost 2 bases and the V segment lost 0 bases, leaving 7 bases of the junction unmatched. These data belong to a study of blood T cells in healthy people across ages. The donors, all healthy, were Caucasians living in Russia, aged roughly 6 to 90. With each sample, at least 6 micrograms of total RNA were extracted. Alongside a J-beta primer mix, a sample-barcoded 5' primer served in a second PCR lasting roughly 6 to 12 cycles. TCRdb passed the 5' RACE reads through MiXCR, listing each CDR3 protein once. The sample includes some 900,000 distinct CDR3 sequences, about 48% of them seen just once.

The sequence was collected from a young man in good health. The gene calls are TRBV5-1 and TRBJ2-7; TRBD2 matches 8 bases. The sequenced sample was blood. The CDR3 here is CASSLAQRGNPYEQYF. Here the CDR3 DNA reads TGCGCCAGCAGCTTGGCCCAGCGGGGGAACCCCTACGAGCAGTACTTC.